The clone carrying this T cell receptor beta chain was seen more than once but under ten times. Antigen: not known. The data were taken from a study of T-cell memory formation after mild COVID-19. TCRdb fed the 5' RACE reads into MiXCR, producing one record per CDR3 protein. Here the sample spans around 320,000 distinct CDR3 sequences, around 15% being singletons. The study's findings and limits: Clones that contracted from day 15 to 85 were balanced CD4/CD8, while later expanders leaned CD4+. The main location of contracting CD4+ clones was CM and EM, and that of contracting CD8+ clones was EMRA.

The trim removed 4 bases at V and 5 bases at J, leaving 8 bases unmatched. The germline CDR1 and CDR2 sequences are SGHVS and FQNEAQ. The CDR3 is 15 residues long. Sequencing used PBMCs or a T cell subset sorted from them (not recorded which). This receptor was taken from a man aged 18 to 35 who had mild COVID-19 (a few samples of this study predate the infection). Cell type and time point are not known. The chain joins TRBV7-8 to TRBJ2-5; TRBD1 aligns across 9 bases. The CDR3 loop reads CASSSRDREYETQYF. The CDR3 DNA sequence: TGTGCCAGCAGCTCCCGGGACAGGGAGTACGAGACCCAGTACTTC.